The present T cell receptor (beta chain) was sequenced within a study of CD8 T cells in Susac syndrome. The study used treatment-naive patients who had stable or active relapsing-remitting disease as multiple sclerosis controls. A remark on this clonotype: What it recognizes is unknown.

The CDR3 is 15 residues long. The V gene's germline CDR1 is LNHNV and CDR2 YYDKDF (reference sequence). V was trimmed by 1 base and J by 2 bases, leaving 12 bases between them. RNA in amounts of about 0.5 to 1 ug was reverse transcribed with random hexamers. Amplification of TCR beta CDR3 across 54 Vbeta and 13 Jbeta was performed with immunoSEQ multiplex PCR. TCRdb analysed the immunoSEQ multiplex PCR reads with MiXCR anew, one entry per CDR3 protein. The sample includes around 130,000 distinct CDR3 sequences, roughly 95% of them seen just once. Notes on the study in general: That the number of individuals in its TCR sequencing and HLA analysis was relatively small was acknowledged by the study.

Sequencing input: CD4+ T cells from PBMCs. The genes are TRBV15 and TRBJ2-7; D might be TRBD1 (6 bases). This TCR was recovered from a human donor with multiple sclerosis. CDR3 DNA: TGTGCCACCAGCAGAGTGATCGCAGGGGCCTACGAGCAGTACTTC. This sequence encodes CATSRVIAGAYEQYF.